This T cell receptor (beta chain) is from a study of blood T cell repertoires in COVID-19. Turning to the study itself: The study drew acute and convalescent COVID-19 samples from the United States, Italy and Spain. PBMCs, B-cell-depleted T cells, or T cells were the source of the cDNA or gDNA that made up the material.

Those enrolled in Seattle joined during active infection and were followed longitudinally afterward. The V end was cut by 4 bases, the J end by 2 bases, with 12 bases between. Germline V gives CDR1 MNHEY, CDR2 SMNVEV (reference sequence). This CDR3 has 14 residues. Profiling relied on immunoSEQ multiplex PCR, and the TCRdb table lists in-frame clones only, not all of them. The data show 250,000 to 350,000 clones, about 90% seen once. The TCR sequence derives from a woman under 40 with COVID-19, enrolled during active disease. The V call is TRBV27, the J call TRBJ2-7, with a tentative D call TRBD1 (5 bases). The sample was peripheral blood. The CDR3 loop reads CASSSTGGTYEQYF. In DNA form, the CDR3 reads TGTGCCAGCAGTTCCACAGGTGGCACCTACGAGCAGTACTTC.